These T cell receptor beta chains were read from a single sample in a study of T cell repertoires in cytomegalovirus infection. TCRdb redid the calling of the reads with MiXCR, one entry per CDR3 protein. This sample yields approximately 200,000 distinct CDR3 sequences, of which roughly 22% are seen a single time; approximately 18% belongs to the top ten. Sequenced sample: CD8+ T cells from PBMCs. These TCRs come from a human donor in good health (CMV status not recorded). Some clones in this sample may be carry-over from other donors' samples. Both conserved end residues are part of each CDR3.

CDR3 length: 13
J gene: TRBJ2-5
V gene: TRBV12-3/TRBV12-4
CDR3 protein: CASSSPGEETQYF

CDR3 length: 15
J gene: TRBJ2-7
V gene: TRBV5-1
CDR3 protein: CASSSQGDKPYEQYF

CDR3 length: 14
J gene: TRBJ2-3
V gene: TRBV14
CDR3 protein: CASSPGLVGDTQYF

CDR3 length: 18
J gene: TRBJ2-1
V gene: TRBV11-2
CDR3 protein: CASSLDVLAYLFNNEQFF

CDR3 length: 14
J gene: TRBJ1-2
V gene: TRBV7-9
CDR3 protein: CASSPGSSGYGYTF

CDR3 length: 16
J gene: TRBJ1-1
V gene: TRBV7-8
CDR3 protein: CASSLSLTGPNTEAFF

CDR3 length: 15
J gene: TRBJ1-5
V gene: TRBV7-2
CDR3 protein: CASSLVTDSNQPQHF

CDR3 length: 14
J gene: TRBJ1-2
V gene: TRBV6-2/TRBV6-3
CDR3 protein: CASSYFQGAYGYTF

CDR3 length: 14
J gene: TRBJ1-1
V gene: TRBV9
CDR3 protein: CASSPGGSYTEAFF

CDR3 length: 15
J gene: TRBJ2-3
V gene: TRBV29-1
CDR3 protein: CSVEDEGHFTDTQYF

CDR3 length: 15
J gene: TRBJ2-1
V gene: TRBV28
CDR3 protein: CASSPGAGGQNEQFF

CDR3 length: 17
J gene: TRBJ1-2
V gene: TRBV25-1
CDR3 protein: CASSESWGQKGPYGYTF

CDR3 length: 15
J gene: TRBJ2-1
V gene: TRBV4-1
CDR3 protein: CASSQQGGDYNEQFF

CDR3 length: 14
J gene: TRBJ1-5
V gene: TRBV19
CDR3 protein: CASSIERGNQPQHF

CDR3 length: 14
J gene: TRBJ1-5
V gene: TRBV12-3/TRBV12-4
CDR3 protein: CASSPGHLNQPQHF

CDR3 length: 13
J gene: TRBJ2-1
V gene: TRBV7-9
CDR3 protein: CASSLPRDNEQFF

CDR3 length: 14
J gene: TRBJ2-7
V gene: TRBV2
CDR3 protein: CASSENGRGFEQYF